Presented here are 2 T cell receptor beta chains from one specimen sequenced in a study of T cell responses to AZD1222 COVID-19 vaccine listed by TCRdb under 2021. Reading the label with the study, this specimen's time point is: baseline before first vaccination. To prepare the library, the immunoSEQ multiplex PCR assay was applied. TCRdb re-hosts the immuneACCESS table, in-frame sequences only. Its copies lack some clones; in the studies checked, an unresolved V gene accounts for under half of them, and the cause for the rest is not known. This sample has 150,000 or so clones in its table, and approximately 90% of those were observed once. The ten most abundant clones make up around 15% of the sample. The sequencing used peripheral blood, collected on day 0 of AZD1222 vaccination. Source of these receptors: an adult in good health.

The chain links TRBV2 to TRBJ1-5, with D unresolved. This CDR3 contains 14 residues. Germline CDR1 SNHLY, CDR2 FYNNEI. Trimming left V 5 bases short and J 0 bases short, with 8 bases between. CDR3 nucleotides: TGTGCCAGCAGTCTACAGTATAGCAATCAGCCCCAGCATTTT. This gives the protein CASSLQYSNQPQHF.

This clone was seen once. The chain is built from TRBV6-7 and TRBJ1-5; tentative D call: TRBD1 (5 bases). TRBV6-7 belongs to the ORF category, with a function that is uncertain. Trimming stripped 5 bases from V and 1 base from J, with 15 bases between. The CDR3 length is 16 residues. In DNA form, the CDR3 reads TGTGCCAGCAGTCCCTGGGGGGGGGTGAGCAATCAGCCCCAGCATTTT. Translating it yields CASSPWGGVSNQPQHF.